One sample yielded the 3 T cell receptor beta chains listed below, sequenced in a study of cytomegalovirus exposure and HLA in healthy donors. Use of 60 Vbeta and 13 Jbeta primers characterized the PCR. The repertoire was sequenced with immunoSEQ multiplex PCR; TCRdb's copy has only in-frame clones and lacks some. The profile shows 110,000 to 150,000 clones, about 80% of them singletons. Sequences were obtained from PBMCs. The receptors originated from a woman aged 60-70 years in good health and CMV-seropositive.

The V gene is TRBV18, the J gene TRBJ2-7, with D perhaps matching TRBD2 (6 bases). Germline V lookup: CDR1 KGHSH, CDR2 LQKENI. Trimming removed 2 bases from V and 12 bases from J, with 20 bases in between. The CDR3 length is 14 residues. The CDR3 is CASSPGSGRNLGYF. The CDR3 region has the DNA TGTGCCAGCTCACCAGGCAGCGGGCGAAACCTGGGGTACTTC.

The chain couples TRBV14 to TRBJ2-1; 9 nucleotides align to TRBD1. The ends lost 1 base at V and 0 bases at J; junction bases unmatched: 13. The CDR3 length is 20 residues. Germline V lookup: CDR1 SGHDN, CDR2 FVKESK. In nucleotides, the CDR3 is TGTGCCAGCAGCCAAGGACCTGGACAGGGGAAGGGGAGCTCCTACAATGAGCAGTTCTTC. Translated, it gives CASSQGPGQGKGSSYNEQFF.

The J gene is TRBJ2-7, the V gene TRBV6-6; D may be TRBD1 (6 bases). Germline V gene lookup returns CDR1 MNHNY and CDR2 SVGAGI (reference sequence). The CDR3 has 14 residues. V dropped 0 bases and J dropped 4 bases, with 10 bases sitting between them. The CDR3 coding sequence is TGTGCCAGCAGTTACTCGACCCAGGGGTACGAGCAGTACTTC. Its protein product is CASSYSTQGYEQYF.